The T cell receptor (beta chain) under discussion was sequenced for a study of T cell responses to AZD1222 COVID-19 vaccine. Background on the study: Recipients boosted at about 4 weeks or about 12 weeks are pooled.

Findings and limits, study-wide: Donor demographics were predominantly white British with a female majority; clonal diversity may be underestimated. Dominant CD4 TCR responses targeted spike regions 160-218 and 743-854.

CDR1 is MNHEY and CDR2 is SVGEGT in the germline V gene. The length of the CDR3 is 15 residues. Between the trimmed V and J ends, which lost 6 bases and 6 bases, there was a span of 17 bases. The data were produced by immunoSEQ multiplex PCR, yet TCRdb's version contains in-frame clones alone and is incomplete. The data hold approximately 140,000 clones, with about 88% observed a single time. Comment on this clone: Its antigen is unknown.

The rearrangement uses TRBV6-2 or TRBV6-3 and TRBJ2-2, with D possibly matching TRBD1 (7 bases). The sample here was peripheral blood, taken on day 0 of AZD1222 vaccination. This TCR was recovered from an adult in good health. The CDR3 nucleotides read TGTGCCAGCAGCTTTGCGTCAGGGGGGTCCGGGGAGCTGTTTTTT. It codes for CASSFASGGSGELFF.